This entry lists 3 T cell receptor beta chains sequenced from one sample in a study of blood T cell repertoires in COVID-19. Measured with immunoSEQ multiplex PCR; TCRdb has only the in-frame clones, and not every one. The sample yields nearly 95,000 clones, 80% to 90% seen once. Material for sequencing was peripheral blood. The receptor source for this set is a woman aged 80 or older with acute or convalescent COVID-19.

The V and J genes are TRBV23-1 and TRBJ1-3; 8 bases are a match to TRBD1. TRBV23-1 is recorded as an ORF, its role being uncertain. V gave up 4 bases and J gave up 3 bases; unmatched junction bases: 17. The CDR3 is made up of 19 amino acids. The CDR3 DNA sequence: TGCGCCAGCAGTCCGCGACCAGCAGACAGGGGACGACGTGGAAACACCATATATTTT. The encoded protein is CASSPRPADRGRRGNTIYF.

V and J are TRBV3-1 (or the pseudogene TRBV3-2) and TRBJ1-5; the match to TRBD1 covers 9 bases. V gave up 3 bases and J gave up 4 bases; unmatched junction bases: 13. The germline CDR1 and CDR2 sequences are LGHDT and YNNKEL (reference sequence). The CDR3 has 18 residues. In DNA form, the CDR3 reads TGTGCCAGCAGCCAGGGGACAGGGAAGTCGTCCTGGAATCAGCCCCAGCATTTT. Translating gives CASSQGTGKSSWNQPQHF.

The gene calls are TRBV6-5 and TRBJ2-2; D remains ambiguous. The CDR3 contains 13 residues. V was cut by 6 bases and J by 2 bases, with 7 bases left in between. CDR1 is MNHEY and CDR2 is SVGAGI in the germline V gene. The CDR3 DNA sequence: TGTGCCAGCAGATTACTCAACACCGGGGAGCTGTTTTTT. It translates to CASRLLNTGELFF.